The 3 T cell receptor beta chains reported below all come from one sample, sequenced in a study of cytomegalovirus exposure and HLA in healthy donors. The PCR was carried out with 60 Vbeta primers and 13 Jbeta primers. The protocol was immunoSEQ multiplex PCR, while the TCRdb copy is restricted to in-frame clones and leaves out a portion. The sample carries some 180,000 clones, roughly 80% recorded once. Source material: PBMCs. These receptors were collected from a man aged 35 to 55 in good health and CMV-seropositive.

This clone was detected only a few times. The chain is built from TRBV4-2 and TRBJ2-3; 7 bases match TRBD2. Per the germline V gene, CDR1 is LGHNA and CDR2 is YNFKEQ. The J segment lost 1 base and the V segment lost 0 bases, leaving 4 bases of the junction unmatched. The CDR3 consists of 16 residues. The CDR3 DNA is TGTGCCAGCAGCCAAGATGGCGGGAGTGGCACAGATACGCAGTATTTT. It encodes CASSQDGGSGTDTQYF.

This clone was counted between two and nine times. The rearrangement joins TRBV28 to TRBJ1-2; 8 bases agree with TRBD1. CDR3 size: 14 residues. Germline V gene data show CDR1 as MDHEN and CDR2 as SYDVKM. Unmatched junction bases numbered 10, after V lost 8 bases and J lost 5 bases. CDR3 amino acids: CASRITGGRYGYTF. The CDR3 DNA reads TGTGCCAGCCGAATCACAGGGGGTCGGTATGGCTACACCTTC.

V gene TRBV7-2 combines with J gene TRBJ1-3; D gene unclear. Trimming removed 2 bases at V and 5 bases at J, with 25 bases between. The CDR3 is made up of 19 amino acids. Germline CDR1 and CDR2: SGHTA and FQGNSA. The CDR3 region has the DNA TGTGCCAGCAGCTTAACCACCCTTTCGACGATTAGCGACAGAAACACCATATATTTT. Protein product: CASSLTTLSTISDRNTIYF.